The T cell receptor (beta chain) under discussion was sequenced for a study of blood T cell repertoires in COVID-19. Method: immunoSEQ multiplex PCR; TCRdb's copy keeps in-frame clones and lacks some. Seen here are about 440,000 clones, roughly 88% observed once, and the top ten hold approximately 0.65%. Concerning this clone: This specimen includes other DNA sequences encoding the same CDR3.

Participants' reported clinical history set cohort assignment. Sequenced material: PBMCs or T cells enriched from blood (not recorded which). The clonotype comes from a man between 18 and 35 years old who had recovered from COVID-19.

The CDR3 DNA reads as TGTGCCAGCAGCTTAGGCGGCCCTGAAGCTTTCTTT. This encodes CASSLGGPEAFF. The V gene is TRBV7-8, the J gene TRBJ1-1, with unresolved D. Trimming shortened V by 1 base and J by 6 bases, and 6 bases separated the two germline ends. Germline CDR1 is SGHVS and CDR2 is FQNEAQ. CDR3 length equals 12 residues.